These 27 T cell receptor beta chains were all obtained from the same sample, sequenced in a study of T cells in women clearing cervical HPV infection. The repertoire was sequenced with immunoSEQ multiplex PCR; TCRdb's copy has only in-frame clones and lacks some. The repertoire table contains 25,000 to 35,000 clones. Sequencing used blood buffy coat. The receptor set was obtained from a woman between 18 and 70 years old with a cervical HPV16 infection that either progressed to CIN3+ or cleared (not recorded which).

Points on this clone: The read comes to an end 3 residues before the CDR3 does, leaving the germline J gene to fill in the end. V and J are TRBV7-2 and TRBJ2-1, with 10 bases aligning to TRBD2. Germline V gene lookup returns CDR1 SGHTA and CDR2 FQGNSA. V shed 5 bases and J 6 bases; nucleotides not matched to a gene: 7. The CDR3 consists of 15 residues. The DNA read from the CDR3 is TGTGCCAGCAGCCGGACGAGACTAGCGGGCAATGAG. Translating it yields CASSRTRLAGNE. The full CDR3 protein reads CASSRTRLAGNEQFF.

Partial CDR3 DNA: TGTGCCAGCAGGACCGGGACAGTGAACACTGAA. Translating gives CASRTGTVNTE. The entire CDR3 reads CASRTGTVNTEAFF. V is TRBV2 and J is TRBJ1-1; TRBD1 matches 7 bases. The read stops 3 residues short of the end of the CDR3; the missing end is completed from the germline J gene. CDR3 size: 14 residues. The germline gives CDR1 SNHLY, CDR2 FYNNEI. With 6 bases clipped from V and 0 bases from J, the junction kept 4 bases outside the gene matches.

With regard to this clone: The read ends 3 residues early relative to the CDR3; the germline J gene fills the gap. The V call is TRBV19, the J call TRBJ1-1; TRBD1 aligns across 10 bases. After removal of 5 bases from V and 1 base from J, the junction contained 4 bases not matched to a gene. Germline V gene sequence: CDR1 LNHDA, CDR2 SQIVND (reference sequence). The CDR3 spans 15 residues. CDR3 DNA, as far as it was read: TGTGCCAGTAGTCTCCGGACAGGGGGGAACACTGAA. It is translated as CASSLRTGGNTE. The whole CDR3 reads CASSLRTGGNTEAFF.

The CDR3 reads CASNPGSNEQFF. CDR3 DNA (partial): TGTGCCAGCAACCCAGGGTCCAATGAG. The rearrangement uses TRBV2 and TRBJ2-1, with D maybe TRBD1 (5 bases). With the read ending 3 residues before the CDR3 end, the germline J gene is used to fill in that end. This CDR3 has 12 amino acids. The germline V gene encodes CDR1 SNHLY and CDR2 FYNNEI. V was pared by 7 bases and J by 6 bases, with 10 bases between. Combining the CDR3 with reference TRBV2 and TRBJ2-1 gives the whole variable domain EPEVTQTPSHQVTQMGQEVILRCVPISNHLYFYWYRQILGQKVEFLVSFYNNEISEKSEIFDDQFSVERPDGSNFTLKIRSTKLEDSAMYFCASNPGSNEQFFGPGTRLTVL.

Regarding this clone: The CDR3 end falls 3 residues outside the read, so it is completed with the germline J gene. The J gene is TRBJ2-2, the V gene TRBV5-1; the D gene is possibly TRBD1 (5 bases). V was trimmed by 0 bases and J by 1 base, leaving 13 bases between them. Germline V lookup: CDR1 SGHRS, CDR2 YFSETQ. The CDR3 consists of 17 residues. This chain's CDR3 is CASSLERRQQNTGELFF. The CDR3 DNA, read in part, is TGCGCCAGCAGCTTGGAACGACGACAGCAGAACACCGGGGAG.

Comment on this clone: The read is 3 residues too short to cover the CDR3 end, so that end is filled in from the germline J gene. The V call is TRBV7-6, the J call TRBJ1-2; TRBD1 is a possible D gene (6 bases). The CDR3 runs 15 residues. Germline-derived CDR1 and CDR2 are SGHVS and FNYEAQ. The DNA read from the CDR3 is TGTGCCAGCAGTCCCCGCGGGGGCGCCGTCTACGAC. Its translation is CASSPRGGAVYD. Given in full, the CDR3 is CASSPRGGAVYDYTF.

For this clone: The read halts 3 residues ahead of the CDR3 end, with the missing end drawn from the germline J gene. The chain links TRBV19 to TRBJ1-2; D unresolved. Germline values: CDR1 LNHDA, CDR2 SQIVND (reference sequence). The ends were cut back, 6 bases at V and 3 bases at J, with 17 bases in the middle. CDR3 size: 15 residues. The DNA read from the CDR3 is TGTGCCAGTAGCTCGCCTACATTAGGGTACTATGGC. Its protein product is CASSSPTLGYYG. The entire CDR3 reads CASSSPTLGYYGYTF.

Of note for this clone: The read terminates 3 residues ahead of where the CDR3 ends, so the germline J gene completes it. The chain carries TRBV5-1 and TRBJ2-5, with 12 bases fitting TRBD2. Germline-derived CDR1 and CDR2 are SGHRS and YFSETQ. CDR3 length: 14 amino acids. Trimming cost V 6 bases and J 5 bases; bases outside gene matches: 5. CDR3 sequence: CASTTSGSWETQYF. The covered CDR3 bases are TGCGCCAGCACGACTAGCGGGAGTTGGGAGACC.

Worth noting for this clone: Read coverage stops 3 residues before the CDR3 terminus; the germline J gene supplies the remainder. The chain combines TRBV18 with TRBJ2-2; tentative D call: TRBD2 (6 bases). The length of the CDR3 is 14 residues. From germline, CDR1 is KGHSH and CDR2 LQKENI. V was clipped by 3 bases and J by 5 bases, with 10 bases between them. The sequenced part of the CDR3 DNA is TGTGCCAGCTCACCTGGCGCGGGAACCGGGGAG. This gives the protein CASSPGAGTGE. The complete CDR3 protein is CASSPGAGTGELFF.

On this clone: The missing CDR3 end, 3 residues past where the read stops, is filled in from the germline J gene. The V gene is TRBV5-8, the J gene TRBJ1-1; D gene unclear. The CDR3 extends over 14 amino acids. Germline CDR1 and CDR2: SGHTS and YDEGEE. The germline V and J ends were trimmed by 0 bases and 1 base, with 7 bases remaining between them. The covered CDR3 bases are TGTGCCAGCAGCTTGGGACTGGGGAACACTGAA. Encoded protein: CASSLGLGNTE. The whole CDR3 sequence reads CASSLGLGNTEAFF.

About this clone itself: The observed sequence ends 3 residues before the CDR3 terminus, with the missing tail filled in from the germline J gene. This chain links TRBV7-9 with TRBJ2-3, with 7 bases lining up with TRBD2. The CDR3 sequence is 15 residues long. CDR1 and CDR2 from the germline V gene are SEHNR and FQNEAQ (reference sequence). The CDR3 sequence: CASSLGGGEEKTQYF. The DNA read from the CDR3 is TGTGCCAGCAGCTTAGGGGGGGGAGAGGAAAAGACG.

As to this clone: The read stops 3 residues short of the end of the CDR3; the missing end is completed from the germline J gene. The chain is built from TRBV20-1 and TRBJ2-3, with 7 bases fitting TRBD2. J gave up 0 bases and V 1 base, and 4 bases lay outside the gene matches. CDR1 and CDR2 from the germline V gene are DFQATT and SNEGSKA (reference sequence). This CDR3 region has 15 residues. CDR3 DNA (partial): TGCAGTGCTAGAGGCGGGAGCGCTAGCACAGATACG. It specifies CSARGGSASTDT. Given in full, the CDR3 is CSARGGSASTDTQYF.

Comments on this clone: The sequenced fragment ends 3 residues before the CDR3 boundary, so the rest is inferred from the germline J gene. The chain links TRBV9 to TRBJ2-5; possibly TRBD2 for D (6 bases). The germline V gene encodes CDR1 SGDLS and CDR2 YYNGEE. This CDR3 spans 15 amino acids. CDR3 sequence reads: CASSGVADFTDTQYF. The sequenced part of the CDR3 DNA is TGTGCCAGCAGCGGGGTAGCGGACTTCACAGATACC. The full variable domain, completed using reference TRBV9 and TRBJ2-5, is DSGVTQTPKHLITATGQRVTLRCSPRSGDLSVYWYQQSLDQGLQFLIQYYNGEERAKGNILERFSAQQFPDLHSELNLSSLELGDSALYFCASSGVADFTDTQYFGPGTRLLVL.

With respect to this clone: The read terminates 3 residues ahead of where the CDR3 ends, so the germline J gene completes it. This chain joins TRBV11-2 and TRBJ2-7, with D unclear. The CDR3 is 12 residues long. V was trimmed by 2 bases and J by 3 bases, leaving 5 bases between them. Germline assignment: CDR1 SGHAT and CDR2 FQNNGV. This chain's CDR3 is CASSLIHYEQYF. The CDR3 DNA, read in part, is TGTGCCAGCAGCTTAATCCACTACGAG.

Regarding this clone: One end of the junction does not line up with germline, which may come from a read error. The read finishes 3 residues shy of the CDR3 end, and the germline J gene is used to complete it. The rearrangement links TRBV19 to TRBJ2-1; 10 nucleotides agree with TRBD1. CDR1 is LNHDA, CDR2 SQIVND, per germline (reference sequence). This CDR3 has 17 amino acids. CDR3 residues: CARSILPGDRGGDEQFF. The CDR3 DNA, read in part, is TGTGCCAGGAGTATCCTCCCGGGGGACAGGGGAGGGGATGAG.

Details on this clone: The CDR3 end is not reached by the read, which stops 3 residues before it; the germline J gene fills it in. J is TRBJ1-5 and V is TRBV6-1; D uncertain. CDR1 MNHNS and CDR2 SASEGT come from the germline V gene. This CDR3 is 12 amino acids long. V lost 4 bases, J lost 6 bases, and 7 bases lay in between. CDR3 loop: CASSGKGQPQHF. The CDR3 bases that were read are TGTGCCAGCAGTGGAAAAGGTCAGCCC.

Details on this clone: Read sequence stops 3 residues before the CDR3 end, and the germline J gene provides the missing end. V and J are TRBV12-3 or TRBV12-4 and TRBJ2-5; TRBD1 aligns across 10 bases. J lost 4 bases, V lost 5 bases, and 4 bases had no gene match. CDR3 length: 14 residues. The CDR3 region is CASSPGQGIETQYF. The CDR3 bases that were read are TGTGCCAGCAGTCCGGGACAGGGGATAGAGACC.

On this clone itself: The CDR3 end falls 3 residues outside the read, so it is completed with the germline J gene. The V gene is TRBV11-2, the J gene TRBJ2-2; D is ambiguous. Germline V gene lookup returns CDR1 SGHAT and CDR2 FQNNGV. Trimming removed 4 bases at V and 5 bases at J, with 8 bases between. This CDR3 region has 13 residues. The CDR3 here is CASSSIKTGELFF. CDR3 bases read: TGTGCCAGCAGCTCTATTAAAACCGGGGAG.

A note on this clone: The read ends 3 residues early relative to the CDR3; the germline J gene fills the gap. The chain has TRBV5-4 and TRBJ2-7; D possibly corresponds to TRBD2 (5 bases). Germline V gives CDR1 SGHNT, CDR2 YYREEE (reference sequence). The CDR3 consists of 16 residues. V was clipped by 4 bases and J by 1 base, with 18 bases between them. The sequenced part of the CDR3 DNA is TGTGCCAGCAGCGGCCAGTCCCACACGGGGTCCTACGAG. As protein: CASSGQSHTGSYE. The full CDR3 protein is CASSGQSHTGSYEQYF.

Concerning this clone itself: The read terminates 3 residues ahead of where the CDR3 ends, so the germline J gene completes it. The chain has TRBV6-1 and TRBJ1-5; D not certain. Germline lookup yields CDR1 MNHNS and CDR2 SASEGT. The CDR3 covers 16 residues. The CDR3 here is CASSEALNRGFKPQHF. CDR3 DNA, as far as it was read: TGTGCCAGCAGTGAAGCATTGAATCGAGGGTTCAAACCC.

As concerns this clone: Read sequence stops 3 residues before the CDR3 end, and the germline J gene provides the missing end. V and J are TRBV11-2 and TRBJ2-5, with TRBD1 matching over 7 bases. The CDR3 sequence is 14 residues long. Trimming cost V 4 bases and J 7 bases; bases outside gene matches: 9. Germline V lookup: CDR1 SGHAT, CDR2 FQNNGV. Incomplete CDR3 DNA: TGTGCCAGCAGCTCGGGGACAGCCAGGGGGACC. This translates into CASSSGTARGT. The full CDR3 reads CASSSGTARGTQYF.

To note about this clone: The CDR3 is cut off 3 residues early in the read; its end comes from the germline J gene. This chain uses TRBV7-9 with TRBJ2-3; TRBD1 agrees at 11 bases. CDR1 SEHNR and CDR2 FQNEAQ come from the germline V gene (reference sequence). Losses at the gene ends were 5 bases for V and 6 bases for J; bases not matched to a gene: 7. This CDR3 has 15 amino acids. The CDR3 protein is CASSVGTGGADTQYF. Partial CDR3 DNA: TGTGCCAGCAGCGTCGGGACAGGGGGAGCCGATACG.

About this clone itself: Read data end 3 residues before the CDR3 end; the end is taken from the germline J gene. This chain joins TRBV5-1 and TRBJ1-1, with a tentative D call TRBD1 (5 bases). Germline values: CDR1 SGHRS, CDR2 YFSETQ. V lost 7 bases, J lost 1 base, and 11 bases lay in between. This CDR3 is 13 amino acids long. The DNA read from the CDR3 is TGCGCCAGCGGGGCCCAGGGGAACACTGAA. Its protein product is CASGAQGNTE. In full, the CDR3 reads CASGAQGNTEAFF.

Remarks on this clone: Coverage ceases 3 residues before the CDR3 finishes, and the germline J gene fills in the end. V gene TRBV27 combines with J gene TRBJ1-5; 8 nucleotides agree with TRBD1. Germline loops: CDR1 MNHEY, CDR2 SMNVEV (reference sequence). With V trimmed by 6 bases and J by 7 bases, 8 bases remained unmatched. CDR3 length: 14 amino acids. CDR3 in amino acids: CASSPDRAGQPQHF. CDR3 DNA (partial): TGTGCCAGCAGCCCGGACAGGGCGGGACAGCCC.

With regard to this clone: The read ends 3 residues shy of where the CDR3 ends; the end is completed using the germline J gene. The V and J genes are TRBV12-5 and TRBJ2-2; tentative D call: TRBD1 (6 bases). This CDR3 region has 13 residues. The V and J ends lost 6 bases and 7 bases respectively, with 12 bases between them. The germline gives CDR1 LGHNT, CDR2 FRNRAP. The CDR3: CASGEQGNGELFF. Partial CDR3 DNA: TGTGCTAGTGGCGAACAGGGAAACGGGGAG.

About this clone itself: The missing CDR3 end, 3 residues past where the read stops, is filled in from the germline J gene. V and J are TRBV7-3 and TRBJ2-3; possible D gene TRBD1, 6 bases. CDR3 length equals 13 residues. Germline V gene sequence: CDR1 SGHTA, CDR2 FQGTGA. Trimming took off 4 bases at V and 1 base at J, with 6 bases between the two ends. Incomplete CDR3 DNA: TGTGCCAGCAGCTGGACAGGCACAGATACG. It codes for CASSWTGTDT. The entire CDR3 reads CASSWTGTDTQYF.

Comments on this clone: Read coverage stops 3 residues before the CDR3 terminus; the germline J gene supplies the remainder. The rearrangement links TRBV7-9 to TRBJ2-7; D is uncertain. This CDR3 comprises 14 residues. Germline values: CDR1 SEHNR, CDR2 FQNEAQ (reference sequence). Trimming took 4 bases from V and 3 from J, leaving 13 bases between them. CDR3 in amino acids: CASSSTRSYYEQYF. The covered CDR3 bases are TGTGCCAGCAGCTCAACCCGCAGTTACTACGAG. Complete variable domain (other parts from reference TRBV7-9 and TRBJ2-7): DTGVSQNPRHKITKRGQNVTFRCDPISEHNRLYWYRQTLGQGPEFLTYFQNEAQLEKSRLLSDRFSAERPKGSFSTLEIQRTEQGDSAMYLCASSSTRSYYEQYFGPGTRLTVT.